Listed here are 30 T cell receptor beta chains from one sample, sequenced in a study of blood T cell repertoires in COVID-19. The repertoire was sequenced with immunoSEQ multiplex PCR; TCRdb's copy has only in-frame clones and lacks some. This table has tens of thousands of clones, about 84% appearing once. Material for sequencing was peripheral blood. These receptors originate from a human donor in a cohort sampled during active COVID-19.

V usage is TRBV2 and J usage is TRBJ2-1; possibly TRBD2 for D (6 bases). This CDR3 contains 15 residues. Trimming took off 7 bases at V and 9 bases at J, with 22 bases between the two ends. Germline assignment: CDR1 SNHLY and CDR2 FYNNEI. CDR3 sequence reads: CASITPRGAMTEQFF. CDR3 nucleotide sequence: TGTGCCAGCATAACTCCTCGCGGGGCAATGACTGAGCAGTTCTTC.

This chain links TRBV4-2 with TRBJ2-7; 8 nucleotides align to TRBD2. The germline gives CDR1 LGHNA, CDR2 YNFKEQ. The junction had 2 bases not matched to a gene; V was cut back by 1 base and J by 3 bases. The CDR3 has 14 residues. This CDR3 reads CASSQASGGYEQYF. The CDR3 DNA follows: TGTGCCAGCAGCCAAGCCAGCGGGGGCTACGAGCAGTACTTC.

The chain recombines TRBV5-5 with TRBJ2-4, with 9 positions matching TRBD2. The germline gives CDR1 SGHKS, CDR2 YYEKEE (reference sequence). V was clipped by 0 bases and J by 0 bases; unmatched bases: 4. CDR3 length: 17 residues. The CDR3 spells CASSLGLAALAKNIQYF. In DNA, the CDR3 is TGTGCCAGCAGCTTGGGACTAGCGGCCTTAGCCAAAAACATTCAGTACTTC.

This chain uses TRBV6-5 with TRBJ1-2, with a possible D match to TRBD1 (6 bases). The V end lost 11 bases, the J end lost 8 bases, and 21 bases lay between the germline ends. CDR3 length equals 13 residues. In germline, CDR1 is MNHEY, CDR2 SVGAGI. The CDR3 DNA follows: TGTGCCGGCGGACCGACCGGACAGCACGGCTACACCTTC. Translated: CAGGPTGQHGYTF.

The chain combines TRBV6-2 or TRBV6-3 with TRBJ1-5; the match to TRBD1 covers 10 bases. There are 15 residues in the CDR3. Germline CDR1 is MNHEY and CDR2 is SVGEGT. The V gene end was trimmed by 4 bases and the J gene end by 9 bases; junction bases not matched to a gene: 9. The CDR3 nucleotides are TGTGCCAGCAGTTGGACAGGGGGAGGTTTCTGGCCCCAGCATTTT. This encodes CASSWTGGGFWPQHF.

The chain carries TRBV5-4 and TRBJ2-1, with 8 nucleotides matching TRBD2. Germline V gene data show CDR1 as SGHNT and CDR2 as YYREEE (reference sequence). The CDR3 covers 17 residues. The V gene end was trimmed by 1 base and the J gene end by 6 bases; junction bases not matched to a gene: 12. DNA of the CDR3: TGTGCCAGCAGCTTGCTATTGGCGGGAGGATTAGGCAATGAGCAGTTCTTC. Its translation: CASSLLLAGGLGNEQFF.

The gene calls are TRBV3-1 (or the pseudogene TRBV3-2) and TRBJ2-2; the match to TRBD2 covers 8 bases. Losses at the gene ends were 6 bases for V and 6 bases for J; bases not matched to a gene: 9. Looked up from germline, CDR1 is LGHDT and CDR2 is YNNKEL (reference sequence). The CDR3 has 15 amino acids. This CDR3 reads CASRPPGGIAGELFF. Here the CDR3 DNA reads TGTGCCAGCAGACCCCCGGGGGGGATCGCCGGGGAGCTGTTTTTT.

The genes are TRBV7-2 and TRBJ1-5, with D unclear. Trimming pared 3 bases from V and 4 bases from J, leaving 7 bases between. The length of the CDR3 is 13 residues. CDR1 is SGHTA and CDR2 is FQGNSA in the germline V gene. CDR3 protein: CASSFSRNQPQHF. CDR3 DNA sequence: TGTGCCAGCAGCTTTTCCAGGAATCAGCCCCAGCATTTT.

The J gene is TRBJ1-6, the V gene TRBV6-2 or TRBV6-3, with 7 bases that match TRBD1. In germline, CDR1 is MNHEY, CDR2 SVGEGT. With V trimmed by 2 bases and J by 5 bases, 3 bases remained unmatched. CDR3 length: 15 residues. The CDR3 loop is CASSYTGTDNSPLHF. CDR3 nucleotides: TGTGCCAGCAGTTACACCGGGACAGATAATTCACCCCTCCACTTT.

This sequence joins TRBV6-1 and TRBJ1-2, with 7 bases that match TRBD1. Per germline, CDR1 MNHNS and CDR2 SASEGT. The CDR3 contains 17 residues. V lost 2 bases, J lost 4 bases, and 13 bases stayed unmatched. This CDR3 is CASSEMRQGAPFYGYTF. The CDR3 DNA is TGTGCCAGCAGTGAAATGAGACAGGGTGCACCATTCTATGGCTACACCTTC.

J is TRBJ1-1 and V is TRBV15, with D perhaps TRBD1 (6 bases). Between the trimmed V and J ends, which lost 5 bases and 1 base, there was a span of 17 bases. CDR1 and CDR2 (germline): LNHNV, YYDKDF (reference sequence). The CDR3 is 16 amino acids. This CDR3 reads CATSLRDKVGNTEAFF. The CDR3 DNA reads as TGTGCCACCAGCCTCCGGGACAAGGTGGGGAACACTGAAGCTTTCTTT.

V usage is TRBV7-2 and J usage is TRBJ2-7, with 8 positions matching TRBD1. Germline lookup yields CDR1 SGHTA and CDR2 FQGNSA. V shed 5 bases, J shed 4 bases, and the junction held 10 bases outside the gene matches. This CDR3 comprises 15 residues. This CDR3 reads CASSEYRGDFYEQYF. Here the CDR3 DNA reads TGTGCCAGCAGCGAGTACAGGGGGGACTTTTACGAGCAGTACTTC.

The CDR3 reads CASSQGVTNYEQYF. The CDR3 nucleotides are TGCGCCAGCAGCCAAGGTGTGACTAACTACGAGCAGTACTTC. V and J are TRBV4-1 and TRBJ2-7; D is perhaps TRBD2 (5 bases). Trimming stripped 1 base from V and 3 bases from J, with 10 bases between. CDR3 length: 14 amino acids. Germline V gene sequence: CDR1 MGHRA, CDR2 YSYEKL.

J is TRBJ2-7 and V is TRBV6-5, with TRBD1 identical over 7 bases. CDR3 size: 13 residues. From germline, CDR1 is MNHEY and CDR2 SVGAGI. The V segment lost 6 bases and the J segment 0 bases; nucleotides outside the gene matches: 2. CDR3 sequence (DNA): TGTGCCAGCAGGGACAGGCGCTCCTACGAGCAGTACTTC. It encodes CASRDRRSYEQYF.

The chain recombines TRBV5-6 with TRBJ2-3, with 9 bases aligning to TRBD1. CDR1 and CDR2 from the germline V gene are SGHDT and YYEEEE. Unmatched junction bases numbered 6, after V lost 0 bases and J lost 4 bases. The CDR3 runs 16 residues. The CDR3 spells CASSLEQGARPDTQYF. Here the CDR3 DNA reads TGTGCCAGCAGCTTGGAACAGGGGGCGCGGCCAGATACGCAGTATTTT.

This rearrangement joins TRBV29-1 to TRBJ2-2, with 7 nucleotides matching TRBD1. V gave up 7 bases and J gave up 5 bases; unmatched junction bases: 7. Germline V CDR1 and CDR2: SQVTM, ANQGSEA. The CDR3 extends over 13 amino acids. CDR3 sequence (DNA): TGCAGCGCCTGGACAGGCGGTACCGGGGAGCTGTTTTTT. Its translation: CSAWTGGTGELFF.

This clone came up once. The rearrangement links TRBV18 to TRBJ2-5; a possible D gene is TRBD2 (7 bases). This CDR3 has 15 residues. Germline V gene lookup returns CDR1 KGHSH and CDR2 LQKENI. Trimming took off 1 base at V and 5 bases at J, with 14 bases between the two ends. The CDR3 loop is CASSPLRERGETQYF. Here the CDR3 DNA reads TGTGCCAGCTCACCACTGCGGGAGAGGGGGGAGACCCAGTACTTC.

This clone was seen only once. The genes are TRBV29-1 and TRBJ1-4; the D gene is possibly TRBD1 (6 bases). V lost 7 bases and J 7 bases, leaving 16 bases between the germline ends. Per the germline V gene, CDR1 is SQVTM and CDR2 is ANQGSEA. This CDR3 spans 13 amino acids. CDR3 sequence (DNA): TGCAGCGCACAGGGCAGAAGGGTTGAAAAACTGTTTTTT. Its protein product is CSAQGRRVEKLFF.

This clone occurred a few times. This chain joins TRBV4-1 and TRBJ2-7, with D uncertain. The germline gives CDR1 MGHRA, CDR2 YSYEKL. V shed 4 bases and J shed 3 bases, with 19 bases lying between them. The length of the CDR3 is 16 residues. This CDR3 is CASSPMTLGSLYEQYF. CDR3 DNA sequence: TGCGCCAGCAGCCCCATGACCCTAGGATCCCTCTACGAGCAGTACTTC.

The chain employs TRBV5-4 and TRBJ1-2; TRBD1 is a possible D gene (5 bases). The CDR3 length is 14 residues. Germline-derived CDR1 and CDR2 are SGHNT and YYREEE (reference sequence). Trimming took 4 bases from V and 4 from J, leaving 14 bases between them. CDR3 sequence reads: CASSPETAPYGYTF. In DNA, the CDR3 is TGTGCCAGCAGCCCCGAGACAGCCCCCTATGGCTACACCTTC. Drawing the rest from reference TRBV5-4 and TRBJ1-2, the complete variable domain is ETGVTQSPTHLIKTRGQQVTLRCSSQSGHNTVSWYQQALGQGPQFIFQYYREEENGRGNFPPRFSGLQFPNYSSELNVNALELDDSALYLCASSPETAPYGYTFGSGTRLTVV.

The chain is built from TRBV4-1 and TRBJ2-7; 9 positions agree with TRBD2. The germline gives CDR1 MGHRA, CDR2 YSYEKL. There are 16 residues in the CDR3. J was trimmed by 0 bases and V by 1 base; bases with no gene match: 4. The CDR3 DNA follows: TGCGCCAGCAGCCAAGTCCTAGCGGGGTCCTCCTACGAGCAGTACTTC. This encodes CASSQVLAGSSYEQYF.

Comment on this clone: In the same sample, other DNA sequences code for this CDR3. The CDR3 region is CASRGAGGGTGKMSNQPQHF. CDR3 sequence (DNA): TGTGCCAGTCGGGGGGCGGGTGGAGGGACAGGTAAAATGAGCAATCAGCCCCAGCATTTT. V is TRBV19 and J is TRBJ1-5, with 8 bases fitting TRBD1. The CDR3 is 20 residues long. J gave up 1 base and V 8 bases, and 22 bases lay outside the gene matches. In germline, CDR1 is LNHDA, CDR2 SQIVND (reference sequence).

This chain links TRBV6-6 with TRBJ1-1; 8 bases agree with TRBD1. The CDR3 covers 16 residues. Germline CDR1 MNHNY, CDR2 SVGAGI (reference sequence). The junction had 15 bases not matched to a gene; V was cut back by 5 bases and J by 7 bases. The CDR3 is CASSVTGGGRSYEAFF. In DNA form, the CDR3 reads TGTGCCAGCAGTGTAACAGGGGGGGGGCGATCATATGAAGCTTTCTTT.

This chain joins TRBV5-4 and TRBJ2-5, with D tentatively TRBD1 (6 bases). The CDR3 spans 15 residues. V dropped 0 bases and J dropped 4 bases, with 13 bases sitting between them. CDR1 and CDR2 from the germline V gene are SGHNT and YYREEE (reference sequence). CDR3 amino acids: CASSLVSRGRETQYF. The CDR3 bases are TGTGCCAGCAGCTTGGTGTCCAGGGGCAGAGAGACCCAGTACTTC.

The rearrangement links TRBV10-2 to TRBJ1-2; TRBD1 might be the D (5 bases). The CDR3 runs to 14 residues. The germline V gene encodes CDR1 WSHSY and CDR2 SAAADI. Trimming removed 7 bases at V and 2 bases at J, with 14 bases between. The CDR3 protein is CASKRQLGNYGYTF. The CDR3 nucleotides read TGCGCCAGCAAGCGACAGTTGGGGAACTATGGCTACACCTTC.

J is TRBJ2-2 and V is TRBV5-1; perhaps TRBD1 as D (5 bases). From germline, CDR1 is SGHRS and CDR2 YFSETQ. The CDR3 has 15 amino acids. V lost 2 bases and J lost 1, with 9 bases in between. For the CDR3, the DNA is TGCGCCAGCAGCTTTCAGGGTCTGAACACCGGGGAGCTGTTTTTT. Translating gives CASSFQGLNTGELFF.

The chain is built from TRBV30 and TRBJ1-4; D possibly corresponds to TRBD1 (6 bases). The CDR3 has 13 amino acids. CDR1 GTSNPN and CDR2 SVGIG come from the germline V gene (reference sequence). The V gene lost 5 bases and the J gene lost 8 bases, with 15 bases spanning the gap. This CDR3 is CAWARGFAEKLFF. CDR3 nucleotides: TGTGCCTGGGCCAGGGGCTTTGCGGAAAAACTGTTTTTT.

This sequence joins TRBV7-9 and TRBJ2-3, with 13 positions matching TRBD2. The CDR3 runs to 18 residues. Per the germline V gene, CDR1 is SEHNR and CDR2 is FQNEAQ (reference sequence). Trimming removed 4 bases from V and 6 bases from J; junction bases left unmatched: 13. This CDR3 is CASSSGLAGLPQTDTQYF. CDR3 in DNA: TGTGCCAGCAGCTCGGGACTAGCGGGACTACCACAGACCGATACGCAGTATTTT.

The V call is TRBV3-1 (or the pseudogene TRBV3-2), the J call TRBJ1-6, with 10 nucleotides matching TRBD1. Germline lookup yields CDR1 LGHDT and CDR2 YNNKEL (reference sequence). The V gene end was trimmed by 0 bases and the J gene end by 8 bases; junction bases not matched to a gene: 10. The CDR3 covers 18 residues. CDR3 protein: CASSQEGGTGVRHSPLHF. CDR3 nucleotides: TGTGCCAGCAGCCAAGAGGGGGGGACAGGGGTACGTCATTCACCCCTCCACTTT.

The chain carries TRBV27 and TRBJ2-1; 7 bases line up with TRBD1. The CDR3 has 13 amino acids. After removal of 4 bases from V and 12 bases from J, the junction contained 9 bases not matched to a gene. CDR1 and CDR2 from the germline V gene are MNHEY and SMNVEV (reference sequence). The CDR3 DNA is TGTGCCAGCAGTTGGCGACAGGGCGATGGGCAGTTCTTC. It codes for CASSWRQGDGQFF.